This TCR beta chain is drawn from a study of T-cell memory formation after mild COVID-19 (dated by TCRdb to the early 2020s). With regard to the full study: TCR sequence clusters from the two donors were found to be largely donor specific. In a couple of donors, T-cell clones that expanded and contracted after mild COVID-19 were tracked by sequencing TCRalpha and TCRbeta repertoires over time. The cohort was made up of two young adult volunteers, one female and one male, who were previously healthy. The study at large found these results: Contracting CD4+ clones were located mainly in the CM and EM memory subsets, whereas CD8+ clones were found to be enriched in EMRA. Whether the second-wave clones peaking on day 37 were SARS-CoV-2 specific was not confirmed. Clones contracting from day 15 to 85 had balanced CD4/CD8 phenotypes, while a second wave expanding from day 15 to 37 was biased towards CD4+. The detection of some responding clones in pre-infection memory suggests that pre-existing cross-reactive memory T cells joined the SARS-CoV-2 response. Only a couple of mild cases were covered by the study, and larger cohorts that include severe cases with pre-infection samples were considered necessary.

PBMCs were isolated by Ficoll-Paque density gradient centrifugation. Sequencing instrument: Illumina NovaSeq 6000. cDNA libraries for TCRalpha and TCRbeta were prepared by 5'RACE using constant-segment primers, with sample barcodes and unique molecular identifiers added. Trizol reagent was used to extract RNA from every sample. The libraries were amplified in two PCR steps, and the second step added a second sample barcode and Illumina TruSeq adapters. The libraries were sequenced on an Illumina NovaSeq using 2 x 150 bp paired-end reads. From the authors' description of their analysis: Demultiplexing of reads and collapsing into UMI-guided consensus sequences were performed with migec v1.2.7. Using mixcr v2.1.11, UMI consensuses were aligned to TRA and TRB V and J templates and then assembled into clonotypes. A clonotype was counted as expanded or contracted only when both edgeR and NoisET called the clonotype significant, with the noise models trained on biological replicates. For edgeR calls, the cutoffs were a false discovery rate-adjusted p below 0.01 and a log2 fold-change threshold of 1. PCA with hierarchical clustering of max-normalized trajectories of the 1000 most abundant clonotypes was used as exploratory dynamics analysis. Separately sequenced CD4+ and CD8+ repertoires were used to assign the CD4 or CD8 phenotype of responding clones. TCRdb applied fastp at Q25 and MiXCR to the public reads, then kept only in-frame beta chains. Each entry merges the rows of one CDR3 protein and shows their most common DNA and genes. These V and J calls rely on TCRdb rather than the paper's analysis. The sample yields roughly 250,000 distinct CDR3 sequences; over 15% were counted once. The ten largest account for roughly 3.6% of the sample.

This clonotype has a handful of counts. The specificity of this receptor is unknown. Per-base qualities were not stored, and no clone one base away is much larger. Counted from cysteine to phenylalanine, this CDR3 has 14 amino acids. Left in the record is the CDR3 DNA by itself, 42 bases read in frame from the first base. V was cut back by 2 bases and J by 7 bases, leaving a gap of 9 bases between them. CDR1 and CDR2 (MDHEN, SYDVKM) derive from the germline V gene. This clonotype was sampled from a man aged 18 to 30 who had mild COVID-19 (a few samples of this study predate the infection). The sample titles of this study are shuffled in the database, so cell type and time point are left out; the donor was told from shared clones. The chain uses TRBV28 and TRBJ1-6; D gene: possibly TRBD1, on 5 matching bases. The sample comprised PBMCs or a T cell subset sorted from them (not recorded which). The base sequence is TGTGCCAGCAGTTTAGGGGGGAGGAATTCACCCCTCCACTTT. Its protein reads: CASSLGGRNSPLHF.